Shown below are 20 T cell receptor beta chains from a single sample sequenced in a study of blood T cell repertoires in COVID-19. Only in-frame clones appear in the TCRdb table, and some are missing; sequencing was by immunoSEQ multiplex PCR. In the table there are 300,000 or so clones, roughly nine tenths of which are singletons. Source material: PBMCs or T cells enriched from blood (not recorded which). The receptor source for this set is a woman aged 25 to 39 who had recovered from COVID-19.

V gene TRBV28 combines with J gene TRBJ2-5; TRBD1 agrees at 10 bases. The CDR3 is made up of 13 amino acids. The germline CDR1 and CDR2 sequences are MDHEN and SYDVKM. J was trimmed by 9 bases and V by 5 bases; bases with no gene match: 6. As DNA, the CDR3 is TGTGCCAGCAGTACGACAGGGGGCCTGGCCCAGTACTTC. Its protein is CASSTTGGLAQYF.

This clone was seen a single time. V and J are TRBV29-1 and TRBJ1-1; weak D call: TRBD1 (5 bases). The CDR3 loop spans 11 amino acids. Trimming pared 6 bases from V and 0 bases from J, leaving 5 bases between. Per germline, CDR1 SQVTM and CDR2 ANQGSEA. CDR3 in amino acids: CSVRVNTEAFF. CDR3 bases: TGCAGCGTCAGGGTGAACACTGAAGCTTTCTTT. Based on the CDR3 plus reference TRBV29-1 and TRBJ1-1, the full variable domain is SAVISQKPSRDICQRGTSLTIQCQVDSQVTMMFWYRQQPGQSLTLIATANQGSEATYESGFVIDKFPISRPNLTFSTLTVSNMSPEDSSIYLCSVRVNTEAFFGQGTRLTVV.

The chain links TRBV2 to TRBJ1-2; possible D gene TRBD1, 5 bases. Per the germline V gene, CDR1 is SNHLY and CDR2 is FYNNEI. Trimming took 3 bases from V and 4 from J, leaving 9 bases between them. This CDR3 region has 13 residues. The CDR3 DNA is TGTGCCAGCAGTGAGGAACAGGCCTATGGCTACACCTTC. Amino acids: CASSEEQAYGYTF.

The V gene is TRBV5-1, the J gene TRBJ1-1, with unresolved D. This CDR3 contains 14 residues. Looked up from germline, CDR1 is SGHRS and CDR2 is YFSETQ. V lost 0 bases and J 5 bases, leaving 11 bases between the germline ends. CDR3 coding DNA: TGCGCCAGCAGCTTGGATATGTGGGAGACTGAAGCTTTCTTT. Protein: CASSLDMWETEAFF.

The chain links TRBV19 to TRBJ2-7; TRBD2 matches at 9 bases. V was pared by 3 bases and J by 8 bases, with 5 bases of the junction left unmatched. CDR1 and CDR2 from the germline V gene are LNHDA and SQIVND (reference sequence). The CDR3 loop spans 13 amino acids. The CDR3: CASSIQRGAQQYF. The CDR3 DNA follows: TGTGCCAGTAGTATCCAGCGGGGGGCACAGCAGTACTTC.

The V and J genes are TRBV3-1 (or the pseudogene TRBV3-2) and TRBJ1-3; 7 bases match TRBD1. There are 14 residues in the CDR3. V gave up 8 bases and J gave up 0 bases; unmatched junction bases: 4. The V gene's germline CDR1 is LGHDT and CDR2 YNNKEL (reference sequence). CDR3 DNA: TGTGCCAGCCGCCGACAGGGCTCTGGAAACACCATATATTTT. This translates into CASRRQGSGNTIYF.

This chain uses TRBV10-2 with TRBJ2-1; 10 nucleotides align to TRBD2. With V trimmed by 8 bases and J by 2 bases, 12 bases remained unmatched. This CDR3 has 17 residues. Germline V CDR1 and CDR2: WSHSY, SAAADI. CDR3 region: CASVEPLAGGAYNEQFF. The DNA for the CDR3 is TGCGCCAGCGTCGAACCTTTAGCGGGGGGCGCCTACAATGAGCAGTTCTTC.

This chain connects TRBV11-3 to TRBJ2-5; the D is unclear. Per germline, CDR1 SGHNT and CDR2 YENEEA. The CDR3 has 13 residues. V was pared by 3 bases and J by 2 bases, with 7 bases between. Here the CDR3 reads CASSFNSQETQYF. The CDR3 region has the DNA TGTGCCAGCAGCTTTAACAGTCAAGAGACCCAGTACTTC. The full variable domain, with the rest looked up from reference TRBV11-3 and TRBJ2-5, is EAGVVQSPRYKIIEKKQPVAFWCNPISGHNTLYWYLQNLGQGPELLIRYENEEAVDDSQLPKDRFSAERLKGVDSTLKIQPAELGDSAVYLCASSFNSQETQYFGPGTRLLVL.

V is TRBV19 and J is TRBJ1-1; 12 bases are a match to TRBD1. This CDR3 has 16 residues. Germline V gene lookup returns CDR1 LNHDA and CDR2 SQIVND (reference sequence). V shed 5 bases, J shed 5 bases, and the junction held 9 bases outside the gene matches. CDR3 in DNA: TGTGCCAGTAGTCCGAACCGGGACAGGGGGCATACTGAAGCTTTCTTT. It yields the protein CASSPNRDRGHTEAFF.

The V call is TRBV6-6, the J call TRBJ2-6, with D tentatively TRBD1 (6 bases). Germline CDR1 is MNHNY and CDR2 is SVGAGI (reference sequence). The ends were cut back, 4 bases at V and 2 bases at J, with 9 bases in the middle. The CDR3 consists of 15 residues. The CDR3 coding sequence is TGTGCCAGCAGTTTACAGGGCCCTGGGGCCAACGTCCTGACTTTC. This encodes CASSLQGPGANVLTF.

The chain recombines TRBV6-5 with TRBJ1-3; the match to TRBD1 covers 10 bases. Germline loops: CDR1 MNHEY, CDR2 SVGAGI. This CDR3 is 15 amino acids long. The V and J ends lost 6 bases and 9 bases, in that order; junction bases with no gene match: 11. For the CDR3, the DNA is TGTGCCAGCAGCCGAAGGACAGGGGGGCGGCTCACCATATATTTT. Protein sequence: CASSRRTGGRLTIYF.

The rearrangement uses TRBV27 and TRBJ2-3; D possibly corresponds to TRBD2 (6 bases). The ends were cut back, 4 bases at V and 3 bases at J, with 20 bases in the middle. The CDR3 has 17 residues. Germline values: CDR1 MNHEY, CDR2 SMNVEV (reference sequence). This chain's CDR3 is CASSSRVRGLGTDTQYF. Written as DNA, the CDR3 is TGTGCCAGCAGTTCCCGGGTGCGGGGTCTGGGGACAGATACGCAGTATTTT.

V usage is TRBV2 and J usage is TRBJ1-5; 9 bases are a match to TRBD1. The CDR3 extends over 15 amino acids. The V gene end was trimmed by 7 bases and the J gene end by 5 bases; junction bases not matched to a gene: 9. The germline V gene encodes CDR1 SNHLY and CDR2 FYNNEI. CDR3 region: CASIWDRDMDQPQHF. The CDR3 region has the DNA TGTGCCAGCATTTGGGACAGGGACATGGATCAGCCCCAGCATTTT.

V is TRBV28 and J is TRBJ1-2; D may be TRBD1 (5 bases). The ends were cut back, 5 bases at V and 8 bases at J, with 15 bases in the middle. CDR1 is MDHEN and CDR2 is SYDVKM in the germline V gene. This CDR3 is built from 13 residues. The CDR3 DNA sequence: TGTGCCAGCAGTACAGGTCGGGTGGGAGGCTACACCTTC. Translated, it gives CASSTGRVGGYTF.

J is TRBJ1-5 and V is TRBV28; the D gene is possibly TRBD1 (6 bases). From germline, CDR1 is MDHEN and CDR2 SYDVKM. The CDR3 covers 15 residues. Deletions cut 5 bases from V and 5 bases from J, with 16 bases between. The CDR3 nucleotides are TGTGCCAGCAGTCTCCTGACAGGCAGGGATCAGCCCCAGCATTTT. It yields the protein CASSLLTGRDQPQHF.

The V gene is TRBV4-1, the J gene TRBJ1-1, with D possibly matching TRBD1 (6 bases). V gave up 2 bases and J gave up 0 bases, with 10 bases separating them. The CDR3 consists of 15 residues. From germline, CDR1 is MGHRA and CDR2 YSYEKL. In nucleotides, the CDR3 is TGCGCCAGCAGCCAACCGGGACATATGAACACTGAAGCTTTCTTT. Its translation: CASSQPGHMNTEAFF.

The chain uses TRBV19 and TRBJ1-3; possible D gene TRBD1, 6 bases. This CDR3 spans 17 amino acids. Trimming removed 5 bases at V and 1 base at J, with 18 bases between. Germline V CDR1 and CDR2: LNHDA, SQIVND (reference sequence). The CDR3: CASSPATGGASGNTIYF. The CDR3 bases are TGTGCCAGTAGTCCAGCGACAGGAGGTGCTTCTGGAAACACCATATATTTT. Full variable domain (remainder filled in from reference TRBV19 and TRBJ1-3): DGGITQSPKYLFRKEGQNVTLSCEQNLNHDAMYWYRQDPGQGLRLIYYSQIVNDFQKGDIAEGYSVSREKKESFPLTVTSAQKNPTAFYLCASSPATGGASGNTIYFGEGSWLTVV.

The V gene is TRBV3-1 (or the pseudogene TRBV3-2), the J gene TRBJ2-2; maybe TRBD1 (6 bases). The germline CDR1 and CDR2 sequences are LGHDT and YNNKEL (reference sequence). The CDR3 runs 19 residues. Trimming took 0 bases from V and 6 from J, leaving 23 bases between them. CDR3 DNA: TGTGCCAGCAGCCAAGATACAGGGAACCGACAGATTTGGGCCGGGGAGCTGTTTTTT. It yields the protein CASSQDTGNRQIWAGELFF.

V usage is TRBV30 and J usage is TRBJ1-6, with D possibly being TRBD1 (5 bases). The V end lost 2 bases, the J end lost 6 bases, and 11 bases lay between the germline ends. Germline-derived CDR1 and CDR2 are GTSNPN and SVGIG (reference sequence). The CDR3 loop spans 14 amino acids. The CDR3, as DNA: TGTGCCTGGAGTAGACAGCAGTTTAATTCACCCCTCCACTTT. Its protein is CAWSRQQFNSPLHF.

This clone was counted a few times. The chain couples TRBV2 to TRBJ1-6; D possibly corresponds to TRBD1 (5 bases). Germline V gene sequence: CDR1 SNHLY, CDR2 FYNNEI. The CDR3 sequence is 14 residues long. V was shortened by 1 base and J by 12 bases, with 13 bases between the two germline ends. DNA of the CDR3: TGTGCCAGCAGTGAAGGGCGGGGGGGAGGACCCCTCCACTTT. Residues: CASSEGRGGGPLHF.